The 11 T cell receptor beta chains listed next were all sequenced from one sample in a study of metastatic and nonmetastatic thyroid tumors. TCRdb redid the clone calls on the PCR reads using MiXCR. The profile covers roughly 90,000 clones, with around 14% appearing a single time and 3.6% taken by the ten largest. All patients reached thyroid surgery having received no treatment beforehand. The sequenced sample was blood. Receptor source: a female donor with papillary thyroid cancer or a benign thyroid nodule (not recorded which). Some clones in this sample may be carry-over from other donors' samples.

This chain joins TRBV4-2 and TRBJ2-3, with 7 nucleotides matching TRBD1. Germline trimming cut 4 bases from V and 2 bases from J; bases unmatched to any gene: 9. Germline CDR1 reads LGHNA; CDR2 reads YNFKEQ. This CDR3 has 16 amino acids. CDR3 sequence: CASSPTGEYFTDTQYF. The DNA for the CDR3 is TGTGCCAGCAGCCCCACAGGGGAGTACTTCACAGATACGCAGTATTTT.

This clone occurred many times. The genes are TRBV2 and TRBJ1-4; no reliable D call. There are 12 residues in the CDR3. Trimming took 7 bases from V and 8 from J, leaving 11 bases between them. Germline V CDR1 and CDR2: SNHLY, FYNNEI. The DNA for the CDR3 is TGTGCCAGCATGAGTCTGGTGGAAAAACTGTTTTTT. This codes for CASMSLVEKLFF.

The rearrangement joins TRBV7-2 to TRBJ2-1, with D tentatively TRBD1 or TRBD2 (6 bases each). Trimming took 3 bases from V and 4 from J, leaving 10 bases between them. Germline V gives CDR1 SGHTA, CDR2 FQGNSA. CDR3 length: 14 amino acids. The CDR3 here is CASSFLGGYNEQFF. The DNA for the CDR3 is TGTGCCAGCAGCTTTCTAGGGGGGTACAATGAGCAGTTCTTC.

The sample holds many counts of this clone. The chain links TRBV20-1 to TRBJ1-2; no definite D call. The CDR3 length is 14 residues. Trimming stripped 4 bases from V and 3 bases from J, with 15 bases between. Germline CDR1 is DFQATT and CDR2 is SNEGSKA (reference sequence). CDR3 coding DNA: TGCAGTGCTATATCCCGGGCCGGAGACTATGGCTACACCTTC. Its protein is CSAISRAGDYGYTF.

Notes on this clone: The conserved final phenylalanine or tryptophan is absent from the CDR3, which likely points to a read error. The CDR3, as DNA: TGTGCCAGCAGTTACTCGACTAACTATGGCTACACCTTG. It encodes CASSYSTNYGYTL. This chain connects TRBV6-8 to TRBJ1-2; no clear D gene. The germline V and J ends were trimmed by 0 bases and 0 bases, with 2 bases remaining between them. Looked up from germline, CDR1 is MNHGY and CDR2 is SAAAGT. The CDR3 loop spans 13 amino acids.

This clone has at least ten counts. The chain links TRBV20-1 to TRBJ2-7; either TRBD1 or TRBD2 may supply D (5 bases each). Germline V gene lookup returns CDR1 DFQATT and CDR2 SNEGSKA (reference sequence). V was clipped by 4 bases and J by 5 bases, with 18 bases between them. CDR3 size: 14 residues. The CDR3 sequence is CSATRDPAANEQYF. Written as DNA, the CDR3 is TGCAGTGCTACCCGGGACCCCGCTGCCAACGAGCAGTACTTC.

For this clone: One end of the junction is discordant with germline, which a read error may explain. The CDR3 region is CASSLLGGLGTDTEPFF. CDR3 bases: TGTGCCAGCAGTTTATTGGGGGGGCTCGGGACGGACACTGAACCTTTCTTT. The genes are TRBV28 and TRBJ1-1; TRBD1 might be the D (6 bases). The CDR3 extends over 17 amino acids. Germline CDR1 and CDR2: MDHEN and SYDVKM. Filled out from reference TRBV28 and TRBJ1-1, the complete variable domain reads DVKVTQSSRYLVKRTGEKVFLECVQDMDHENMFWYRQDPGLGLRLIYFSYDVKMKEKGDIPEGYSVSREKKERFSLILESASTNQTSMYLCASSLLGGLGTDTEPFFGQGTRLTVV.

At least ten counts were recorded for this clone. The chain is built from TRBV6-4 and TRBJ2-1; 9 bases align to TRBD2. The CDR3 is 15 residues long. CDR1 MRHNA and CDR2 SNTAGT come from the germline V gene. Trimming at V came to 2 bases and at J to 5 bases, leaving 4 bases not matched to a gene. The DNA for the CDR3 is TGTGCCAGCAGTGACGCAATAGCGGGGGACAATGAGCAGTTCTTC. This encodes CASSDAIAGDNEQFF.

Many counts were recorded for this clone. As DNA, the CDR3 is TGTGCCAGCAGTGAAGGGCTACAGGACAGGGGCGACGAGCAGTACTTC. Protein product: CASSEGLQDRGDEQYF. The rearrangement uses TRBV6-1 and TRBJ2-7; the match to TRBD1 covers 9 bases. V dropped 1 base and J dropped 5; count of bases not matched to a gene: 9. CDR3 length: 16 amino acids. Germline V gives CDR1 MNHNS, CDR2 SASEGT.

This clone was seen many times. The rearrangement uses TRBV3-1 and TRBJ2-3; D gene ambiguous. The CDR3 covers 12 residues. V was trimmed by 1 base and J by 5 bases, leaving 4 bases between them. The germline V gene has CDR1 LGHDT and CDR2 YNNKEL (reference sequence). This CDR3 is CASSQGLDTQYF. The CDR3, as DNA: TGTGCCAGCAGCCAAGGGTTAGATACGCAGTATTTT.

This clone was seen many times. CDR3 sequence reads: CASSPGLVGTGELFF. As DNA, the CDR3 is TGTGCCAGCTCACCTGGGCTAGTTGGCACCGGGGAGCTGTTTTTT. V gene TRBV18 combines with J gene TRBJ2-2; no definite D call. The germline V gene has CDR1 KGHSH and CDR2 LQKENI. With 3 bases removed from V and 4 bases from J, the gap between germline ends came to 12 bases. CDR3 length: 15 amino acids.